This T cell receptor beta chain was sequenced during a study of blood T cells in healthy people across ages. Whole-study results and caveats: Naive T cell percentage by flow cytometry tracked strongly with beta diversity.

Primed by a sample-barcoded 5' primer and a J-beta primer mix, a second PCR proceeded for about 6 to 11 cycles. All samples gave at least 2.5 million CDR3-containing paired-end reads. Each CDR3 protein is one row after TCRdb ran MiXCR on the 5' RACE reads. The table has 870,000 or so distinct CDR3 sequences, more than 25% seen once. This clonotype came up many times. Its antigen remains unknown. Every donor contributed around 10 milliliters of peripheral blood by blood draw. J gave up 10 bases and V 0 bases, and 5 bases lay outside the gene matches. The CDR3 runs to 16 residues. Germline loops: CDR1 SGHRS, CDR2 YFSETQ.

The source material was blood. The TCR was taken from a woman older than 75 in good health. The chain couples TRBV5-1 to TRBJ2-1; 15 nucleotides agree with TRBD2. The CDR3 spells CASSLDGLAGGREQFF. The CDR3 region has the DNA TGCGCCAGCAGCTTGGACGGACTAGCGGGGGGGCGCGAGCAGTTCTTC. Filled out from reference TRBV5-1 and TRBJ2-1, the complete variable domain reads KAGVTQTPRYLIKTRGQQVTLSCSPISGHRSVSWYQQTPGQGLQFLFEYFSETQRNKGNFPGRFSGRQFSNSRSEMNVSTLELGDSALYLCASSLDGLAGGREQFFGPGTRLTVL.